The rows below give T cell receptor beta chains drawn from one sample of a study of breast tumors, draining lymph nodes, adjacent tissues. MiXCR, applied by TCRdb to the multiplex PCR reads, yields one record per CDR3 protein. Found here are about 270,000 distinct CDR3 sequences, 30% of them singletons; the top ten hold 0.85% to 1.3%. What was sequenced was axillary lymph node tissue. These TCRs come from a female donor with breast cancer. Some clones in this sample may be carry-over from other donors' samples. Both conserved end residues are part of each CDR3. D genes are given only for firm matches. Only some rows state a clone size, as once, few, many or a class for expanded clones.

length	V	D	J	size	CDR3	DNA
16	TRBV6-5	TRBD2	TRBJ2-7	-	CASRRRGLASPHEQYF	TGTGCCAGCAGAAGGCGAGGACTAGCAAGCCCCCACGAGCAGTACTTC
13	TRBV6-5	-	TRBJ1-1	-	CATGRGVNTEAFF	TGTGCCACCGGCAGGGGCGTGAACACTGAAGCTTTCTTT
17	TRBV20-1	-	TRBJ2-5	many	CSAQGGFGGVNQETQYF	TGCAGTGCTCAGGGTGGTTTCGGGGGAGTTAACCAAGAGACCCAGTACTTC
16	TRBV6-6	TRBD1	TRBJ1-2	-	CASSLGQGASQRGYTF	TGTGCCAGCAGTTTAGGACAGGGGGCCTCACAACGTGGCTACACCTTC
13	TRBV6-1	-	TRBJ1-1	-	CASSKKTNTEAFF	TGTGCCAGCAGTAAGAAGACGAACACTGAAGCTTTCTTT
14	TRBV7-9	-	TRBJ1-2	-	CASSLQESPYGYTF	TGTGCCAGCAGCTTACAGGAGAGCCCTTATGGCTACACCTTC
12	TRBV20-1	-	TRBJ1-2	many	CSAIPGGGGYTF	TGCAGTGCCATCCCGGGGGGTGGCGGCTACACCTTC
15	TRBV19	TRBD1	TRBJ2-7	many	CASSVGTGGTYEQYF	TGTGCCAGTAGTGTAGGGACAGGGGGTACCTACGAGCAGTACTTC
15	TRBV7-2	-	TRBJ1-2	many	CASSKLEGRSVGCTF	TGTGCCAGCAGCAAACTGGAGGGCCGGTCGGTTGGCTGCACCTTC
15	TRBV28	-	TRBJ1-5	many	CASRLERGSNQPQHF	TGTGCCAGCAGGCTGGAGAGGGGTAGCAATCAGCCCCAGCATTTT
13	TRBV30	TRBD1	TRBJ1-2	-	CASPPGQGDGYTF	TGTGCCTCCCCGCCGGGACAGGGGGATGGCTACACCTTC
13	TRBV12-3/TRBV12-4	TRBD1	TRBJ2-7	many	CASSQGASYEQYF	TGTGCCAGCAGCCAGGGGGCTAGCTACGAGCAGTACTTC
17	TRBV20-1	TRBD2	TRBJ2-1	-	CSARRLAGAAPYNEQFF	TGCAGTGCTCGCCGACTAGCGGGAGCCGCCCCCTACAATGAGCAGTTCTTC
14	TRBV15	-	TRBJ2-5	many	CATSSPGSKETQYF	TGTGCCACCAGCAGTCCAGGGTCTAAAGAGACCCAGTACTTC
14	TRBV24-1	-	TRBJ1-2	-	CATSDPGDNYGYTF	TGTGCCACCAGTGATCCAGGGGATAACTATGGCTACACCTTC
17	TRBV7-2	-	TRBJ1-6	many	CASSWTAWGVSNSPLHF	TGTGCCAGCAGCTGGACCGCGTGGGGGGTATCAAATTCACCCCTCCACTTT
13	TRBV20-1	TRBD1	TRBJ1-2	-	CSARWDREYGYTF	TGCAGTGCTAGATGGGACAGGGAGTATGGCTACACCTTC
16	TRBV10-3	TRBD1	TRBJ1-5	-	CAISAAGTGGGQPQHF	TGTGCCATCAGTGCTGCCGGGACAGGGGGCGGGCAGCCCCAGCATTTT
15	TRBV6-5	TRBD2	TRBJ2-3	many	CASSSSGGRVDTQYF	TGTGCCAGCAGCTCCAGCGGGGGAAGGGTAGATACGCAGTATTTT
17	TRBV5-1	TRBD2	TRBJ2-7	many	CASSFLRATSGSNEQYF	TGCGCCAGCAGCTTCTTGCGTGCGACTAGCGGGAGTAACGAGCAGTACTTC
16	TRBV2	-	TRBJ2-1	many	CASSETRAGPQDEQFF	TGTGCCAGCAGTGAAACGCGGGCAGGCCCCCAAGATGAGCAGTTCTTC
12	TRBV5-1	-	TRBJ2-2	-	CASSPVPGELFF	TGCGCCAGCAGTCCCGTCCCCGGGGAGCTGTTTTTT
11	TRBV30	-	TRBJ2-7	many	CAWSAGAEQYF	TGTGCCTGGAGTGCGGGGGCCGAGCAGTACTTC
16	TRBV11-2	-	TRBJ2-1	many	CASSLIRPEQGGEQFF	TGTGCCAGCAGCTTAATAAGGCCTGAACAGGGTGGTGAGCAGTTCTTC
16	TRBV20-1	-	TRBJ2-5	many	CSARDLRGQVGETQYF	TGCAGTGCTAGAGATCTAAGGGGCCAAGTGGGAGAGACCCAGTACTTC
13	TRBV6-1	-	TRBJ1-2	few	CASTGASTYGYTF	TGTGCCAGCACCGGGGCGAGTACCTATGGCTACACCTTC
14	TRBV5-1	-	TRBJ2-7	many	CASRGGTAPYEQYF	TGCGCCAGCAGGGGAGGGACAGCACCCTACGAGCAGTACTTC
15	TRBV4-2	-	TRBJ2-2	many	CASSPYAGRTGELFF	TGTGCCAGCAGCCCCTATGCGGGAAGGACCGGGGAGCTGTTTTTT
13	TRBV2	TRBD1	TRBJ1-5	many	CASSMTGNQPQHF	TGTGCCAGCAGTATGACAGGGAATCAGCCCCAGCATTTT
12	TRBV3-1	-	TRBJ1-2	few	CASSQDRTRYTF	TGTGCCAGCAGCCAAGATCGTACCCGGTACACCTTC
14	TRBV11-3	-	TRBJ2-6	many	CASNIGAGANVLTF	TGTGCCAGCAACATAGGGGCTGGGGCCAACGTCCTGACTTTC
14	TRBV5-6	TRBD1	TRBJ2-7	-	CASSWVTGPTEQHF	TGTGCCAGCAGCTGGGTGACAGGGCCCACGGAGCAGCACTTC
14	TRBV27	-	TRBJ1-5	few	CASSPIGADQPQHF	TGTGCCAGCAGTCCAATAGGGGCCGATCAGCCCCAGCATTTT
13	TRBV20-1	-	TRBJ2-7	many	CSAVGADSYEQYF	TGCAGTGCTGTGGGGGCGGACTCCTACGAGCAGTACTTC
16	TRBV6-6	-	TRBJ2-1	-	CASSYSAGTLFNEQFF	TGTGCCAGCAGTTATTCAGCCGGGACTCTCTTCAATGAGCAGTTCTTC
16	TRBV4-3	-	TRBJ2-1	many	CASSQEREARYNEQFF	TGCGCCAGCAGCCAAGAGCGGGAAGCGAGGTACAATGAGCAGTTCTTC
16	TRBV24-1	TRBD1	TRBJ2-5	many	CATSAGGGEILETQYF	TGTGCCACCAGCGCAGGGGGCGGTGAAATTTTAGAGACCCAGTACTTC
16	TRBV11-2	TRBD1	TRBJ2-3	many	CASSSGQVIFTDTQYF	TGTGCCAGCAGCTCGGGACAGGTGATCTTCACAGATACGCAGTATTTT
14	TRBV18	-	TRBJ2-1	-	CASSPQERSNEQFF	TGTGCCAGCTCACCACAGGAGAGATCGAATGAGCAGTTCTTC
15	TRBV18	TRBD1	TRBJ1-2	-	CASSPPGTGLYGYTF	TGTGCCAGCTCACCCCCCGGGACAGGGCTCTATGGCTACACCTTC
12	TRBV12-3/TRBV12-4	-	TRBJ1-5	-	CASSGDRAYEHF	TGTGCCAGCAGTGGGGACCGAGCCTACGAGCATTTT
14	TRBV6-6	TRBD2	TRBJ2-7	many	CASSSSGSPYEQYF	TGTGCCAGCAGTTCAAGCGGGAGCCCGTACGAGCAGTACTTC
14	TRBV12-3/TRBV12-4	TRBD2	TRBJ2-2	many	CATGGGLNTGELFF	TGTGCCACCGGGGGGGGTCTAAACACCGGGGAGCTGTTTTTT
15	TRBV29-1	TRBD2	TRBJ2-3	many	CSVGPPSGGTDTQYF	TGCAGCGTTGGCCCCCCTAGCGGGGGCACAGATACGCAGTATTTT
14	TRBV2	TRBD1	TRBJ1-2	many	CASIRDRQTYGYTF	TGTGCCAGCATCAGGGACAGGCAAACCTATGGCTACACCTTC
14	TRBV20-1	-	TRBJ2-3	many	CSARGAVNTDTQYF	TGCAGTGCTAGAGGGGCGGTTAACACAGATACGCAGTATTTT
14	TRBV6-6	-	TRBJ2-3	many	CASRTARVTDTQYF	TGTGCCAGCAGAACCGCGCGGGTAACAGATACGCAGTATTTT
16	TRBV15	TRBD2	TRBJ2-7	many	CATSRDLTSGSYEQYF	TGTGCCACCAGCAGAGATCTGACTAGCGGGAGTTACGAGCAGTACTTC
15	TRBV4-1	-	TRBJ2-3	-	CASSQKVTVTDTQYF	TGCGCCAGCAGCCAAAAGGTGACAGTCACAGATACGCAGTATTTT
15	TRBV6-6	TRBD1	TRBJ2-5	many	CASSRGTGIRETQYF	TGTGCCAGCAGCAGGGGGACAGGGATCCGCGAGACCCAGTACTTC
15	TRBV10-3	-	TRBJ2-1	many	CATTTSRDGYNEQFF	TGTGCCACCACGACCTCTAGGGACGGCTACAATGAGCAGTTCTTC
14	TRBV20-1	TRBD2	TRBJ2-7	many	CSAEQTSATYEQYF	TGCAGTGCCGAACAAACTAGCGCCACCTACGAGCAGTACTTC
15	TRBV24-1	-	TRBJ2-7	many	CATSDPGPGYYEQYF	TGTGCCACCAGTGATCCAGGCCCAGGGTACTACGAGCAGTACTTC
15	TRBV11-3	TRBD1	TRBJ2-7	many	CASSLAPGGFYEQYF	TGTGCCAGCAGCTTAGCCCCAGGGGGCTTCTACGAGCAGTACTTC